What follows are 27 T cell receptor beta chains derived from one specimen sequenced in a study of blood T cell repertoires in COVID-19. TCRdb's table, derived via immunoSEQ multiplex PCR, lists solely in-frame clones and lacks some. The sample consists of about 180,000 clones, approximately 90% of them appearing once. The sample taken for sequencing was peripheral blood. These receptors all come from a woman in her 70s with COVID-19, enrolled during active disease.

This clone came up once. CDR3 nucleotides: TGTGCCAGCTCACGCGTTCGTACGGGGGGCAATGAGCAGTTCTTC. Amino acids: CASSRVRTGGNEQFF. V usage is TRBV18 and J usage is TRBJ2-1; TRBD2 agrees at 7 bases. CDR1 and CDR2 (germline): KGHSH, LQKENI. The CDR3 consists of 15 residues. Losses at the gene ends were 4 bases for V and 6 bases for J; bases not matched to a gene: 9.

The rearrangement links TRBV28 to TRBJ1-3, with 10 bases matching TRBD1. CDR1 is MDHEN, CDR2 SYDVKM, per germline. This CDR3 has 14 amino acids. The J segment lost 4 bases and the V segment lost 6 bases, leaving 3 bases of the junction unmatched. CDR3 in amino acids: CASRRTGGGNTIYF. CDR3 sequence (DNA): TGTGCCAGCAGAAGGACAGGGGGAGGAAACACCATATATTTT.

The genes are TRBV5-1 and TRBJ1-3; D is possibly TRBD1 (6 bases). CDR1 and CDR2 (germline): SGHRS, YFSETQ. The CDR3 contains 15 residues. V was cut by 4 bases and J by 1 base, with 12 bases left in between. In nucleotides, the CDR3 is TGCGCCAGCAGCATAGGACAGTCTTCTGGAAACACCATATATTTT. This encodes CASSIGQSSGNTIYF.

This rearrangement joins TRBV19 to TRBJ1-2, with a tentative D call TRBD1 (5 bases). The CDR3 loop spans 14 amino acids. CDR1 is LNHDA, CDR2 SQIVND, per germline (reference sequence). Trimming shortened V by 5 bases and J by 2 bases, and 12 bases separated the two germline ends. CDR3 coding DNA: TGTGCCAGTAGTCCCGCGACAGTCAACTATGGCTACACCTTC. Protein sequence: CASSPATVNYGYTF.

The chain links TRBV19 to TRBJ2-1; 11 bases line up with TRBD2. Germline loops: CDR1 LNHDA, CDR2 SQIVND (reference sequence). The CDR3 runs to 19 residues. V lost 7 bases, J lost 7 bases, and 21 bases stayed unmatched. The CDR3 DNA reads as TGTGCCAGTACCCCGGTCCTTAGCGGGAGGGCCGAGATTTCAAATGAGCAGTTCTTC. It specifies CASTPVLSGRAEISNEQFF.

The J gene is TRBJ2-5, the V gene TRBV25-1; possibly TRBD1 for D (5 bases). CDR1 and CDR2 from the germline V gene are MGHDK and SYGVNS. V dropped 10 bases and J dropped 5 bases, with 17 bases sitting between them. This CDR3 has 13 residues. The CDR3: CATNRWGSETQYF. CDR3 sequence (DNA): TGTGCCACCAACCGTTGGGGCAGCGAGACCCAGTACTTC.

The J gene is TRBJ2-2, the V gene TRBV2; TRBD1 matches 8 bases. The CDR3 runs to 15 residues. CDR1 and CDR2 from the germline V gene are SNHLY and FYNNEI. V shed 7 bases, J shed 0 bases, and the junction held 4 bases outside the gene matches. The CDR3, as DNA: TGTGCCAGCACCGGGGGACAGGCGAACACCGGGGAGCTGTTTTTT. Translation gives CASTGGQANTGELFF.

V and J are TRBV27 and TRBJ2-3; the D is unclear. Germline V gene sequence: CDR1 MNHEY, CDR2 SMNVEV (reference sequence). The length of the CDR3 is 13 residues. V shed 4 bases and J shed 1 base, with 6 bases lying between them. CDR3 DNA sequence: TGTGCCAGCAGTTCCCGGGGCACAGATACGCAGTATTTT. Translating it yields CASSSRGTDTQYF.

This chain uses TRBV11-3 with TRBJ2-3; 8 positions match TRBD2. The CDR3 has 14 amino acids. With 5 bases clipped from V and 5 bases from J, the junction kept 6 bases outside the gene matches. Germline V CDR1 and CDR2: SGHNT, YENEEA. The CDR3 loop reads CASSPGLALDTQYF. The CDR3 nucleotides are TGTGCCAGCAGCCCCGGACTAGCTTTAGATACGCAGTATTTT.

The chain has TRBV19 and TRBJ2-1, with TRBD2 matching over 9 bases. Trimming removed 0 bases from V and 12 bases from J; junction bases left unmatched: 6. Germline loops: CDR1 LNHDA, CDR2 SQIVND (reference sequence). The CDR3 extends over 14 amino acids. The CDR3 reads CASSIDTTSGGQFF. DNA for the CDR3: TGTGCCAGTAGTATAGATACGACTAGCGGTGGGCAGTTCTTC.

This sequence joins TRBV3-1 (or the pseudogene TRBV3-2) and TRBJ2-4; 7 positions match TRBD2. After removal of 0 bases from V and 7 bases from J, the junction contained 6 bases not matched to a gene. There are 15 residues in the CDR3. Per germline, CDR1 LGHDT and CDR2 YNNKEL (reference sequence). The CDR3 is CASSQDSREWNIQYF. CDR3 sequence (DNA): TGTGCCAGCAGCCAAGACTCGCGGGAGTGGAACATTCAGTACTTC.

This clone has only one observation. The chain recombines TRBV4-3 with TRBJ2-7, with D possibly TRBD1 on 6 matching bases. CDR1 and CDR2 from the germline V gene are LGHNA and YSLEER. V was cut by 2 bases and J by 2 bases, with 7 bases left in between. The CDR3 covers 13 residues. Here the CDR3 DNA reads TGCGCCAGCAGCCAATACAGGGCCTACGAGCAGTACTTC. The encoded protein is CASSQYRAYEQYF.

The genes are TRBV19 and TRBJ2-7; TRBD1 aligns across 9 bases. V shed 3 bases, J shed 2 bases, and the junction held 8 bases outside the gene matches. The CDR3 spans 16 residues. The germline CDR1 and CDR2 sequences are LNHDA and SQIVND (reference sequence). CDR3 in DNA: TGTGCCAGTAGTATTCCGGACAGGGGTCGGACCTACGAGCAGTACTTC. Its protein is CASSIPDRGRTYEQYF.

V usage is TRBV25-1 and J usage is TRBJ1-1; the D gene is possibly TRBD1 (5 bases). V was clipped by 1 base and J by 11 bases, with 17 bases between them. Per germline, CDR1 MGHDK and CDR2 SYGVNS. The CDR3 sequence is 14 residues long. The CDR3 region is CASSEWGRVRDAFF. The CDR3 nucleotides read TGTGCCAGCAGTGAATGGGGCAGAGTTAGGGATGCTTTCTTT.

The CDR3 DNA follows: TGTGCCACCAGTGATGCGCAGAACACCGGGGAGCTGTTTTTT. Protein: CATSDAQNTGELFF. V usage is TRBV24-1 and J usage is TRBJ2-2; no firm D call. CDR1 and CDR2 (germline): KGHDR, SFDVKD. V lost 3 bases and J lost 1, with 5 bases in between. The CDR3 is 14 residues long.

The chain links TRBV18 to TRBJ1-1; D gene uncertain. The CDR3 has 14 amino acids. Per germline, CDR1 KGHSH and CDR2 LQKENI. V lost 3 bases, J lost 7 bases, and 15 bases lay in between. CDR3 bases: TGTGCCAGCTCACCTTGGGAGGGCGCGGATGAAGCTTTCTTT. It specifies CASSPWEGADEAFF.

This clone was counted between two and nine times. The chain joins TRBV19 to TRBJ1-2; possibly TRBD1 for D (6 bases). CDR1 is LNHDA, CDR2 SQIVND, per germline (reference sequence). This CDR3 has 15 amino acids. Trimming removed 4 bases from V and 3 bases from J, with 15 bases in between. The CDR3 loop reads CASSRGQTKHYGYTF. Here the CDR3 DNA reads TGTGCCAGTAGTAGAGGACAGACGAAACACTATGGCTACACCTTC. The whole variable domain, filled in from reference TRBV19 and TRBJ1-2, reads DGGITQSPKYLFRKEGQNVTLSCEQNLNHDAMYWYRQDPGQGLRLIYYSQIVNDFQKGDIAEGYSVSREKKESFPLTVTSAQKNPTAFYLCASSRGQTKHYGYTFGSGTRLTVV.

The V call is TRBV18, the J call TRBJ1-1; TRBD1 aligns across 9 bases. Germline V gene lookup returns CDR1 KGHSH and CDR2 LQKENI. The CDR3 has 15 residues. Trimming at V came to 3 bases and at J to 4 bases, leaving 6 bases not matched to a gene. Here the CDR3 DNA reads TGTGCCAGCTCACCGAGGACAGGGGAGTCCACTGAAGCTTTCTTT. Protein sequence: CASSPRTGESTEAFF.

The chain has TRBV30 and TRBJ2-1; the match to TRBD2 covers 11 bases. The ends lost 2 bases at V and 4 bases at J; junction bases unmatched: 1. The CDR3 runs 14 residues. CDR1 is GTSNPN, CDR2 SVGIG, per germline (reference sequence). Here the CDR3 DNA reads TGTGCCTGGAGTCGACTAGCGGGATACAATGAGCAGTTCTTC. Translation: CAWSRLAGYNEQFF. Based on the CDR3 plus reference TRBV30 and TRBJ2-1, the full variable domain is SQTIHQWPATLVQPVGSPLSLECTVEGTSNPNLYWYRQAAGRGLQLLFYSVGIGQISSEVPQNLSASRPQDRQFILSSKKLLLSDSGFYLCAWSRLAGYNEQFFGPGTRLTVL.

This rearrangement joins TRBV5-1 to TRBJ1-1; D is possibly TRBD1 (6 bases). V gave up 4 bases and J gave up 6 bases, with 16 bases separating them. Germline loops: CDR1 SGHRS, CDR2 YFSETQ. CDR3 length: 14 amino acids. The CDR3 nucleotides are TGCGCCAGCAGCACCCGGACAGCACGTGCTGAAGCTTTCTTT. Its translation is CASSTRTARAEAFF.

V gene TRBV11-2 combines with J gene TRBJ1-2; no reliable D call. V was pared by 5 bases and J by 8 bases, with 18 bases between. Germline CDR1 SGHAT, CDR2 FQNNGV. The CDR3 loop spans 14 amino acids. CDR3 DNA sequence: TGTGCCAGCAGCCAGAGGAGGGTCTCGGGGGGCTACACCTTC. Translated, it gives CASSQRRVSGGYTF.

The chain carries TRBV18 and TRBJ1-1, with 10 positions matching TRBD1. Germline lookup yields CDR1 KGHSH and CDR2 LQKENI. The ends lost 1 base at V and 7 bases at J; junction bases unmatched: 0. This CDR3 comprises 13 residues. The chain's CDR3 is CASSPRDRGEAFF. The DNA of the CDR3 is TGTGCCAGCTCACCACGGGACAGGGGTGAAGCTTTCTTT.

This chain's CDR3 is CASSRSSYEQYF. The DNA of the CDR3 is TGTGCCAGCAGCCGGAGCTCCTACGAGCAGTACTTC. The chain combines TRBV3-1 (or the pseudogene TRBV3-2) with TRBJ2-7; D unclear. Germline V CDR1 and CDR2: LGHDT, YNNKEL (reference sequence). This CDR3 is 12 amino acids long. Trimming removed 4 bases from V and 0 bases from J, with 4 bases in between.

The J gene is TRBJ1-5, the V gene TRBV6-5; 7 bases are shared with TRBD1. V was clipped by 8 bases and J by 0 bases; unmatched bases: 7. Looked up from germline, CDR1 is MNHEY and CDR2 is SVGAGI. This CDR3 has 15 residues. CDR3 in amino acids: CASRRGQPSNQPQHF. As DNA, the CDR3 is TGTGCCAGCCGAAGGGGACAGCCTAGCAATCAGCCCCAGCATTTT.

This clone was observed a single time. This chain links TRBV9 with TRBJ2-5; 8 nucleotides match TRBD2. Trimming removed 0 bases from V and 4 bases from J; junction bases left unmatched: 5. There are 15 residues in the CDR3. Germline V lookup: CDR1 SGDLS, CDR2 YYNGEE. CDR3 in amino acids: CASSVDDSGIETQYF. DNA of the CDR3: TGTGCCAGCAGCGTAGACGATAGCGGGATAGAGACCCAGTACTTC.

V usage is TRBV4-2 and J usage is TRBJ2-7; 12 bases line up with TRBD2. CDR3 length equals 14 residues. Germline CDR1 LGHNA, CDR2 YNFKEQ. The J segment lost 5 bases and the V segment lost 4 bases, leaving 3 bases of the junction unmatched. The CDR3 reads CASSPSSGRDEQYF. The CDR3 coding sequence is TGTGCCAGCAGCCCTTCTAGCGGGAGGGACGAGCAGTACTTC.

The J gene is TRBJ2-7, the V gene TRBV11-2, with D possibly TRBD1 on 6 matching bases. V was pared by 4 bases and J by 4 bases, with 14 bases between. The CDR3 is made up of 14 amino acids. Germline assignment: CDR1 SGHAT and CDR2 FQNNGV. DNA for the CDR3: TGTGCCAGCAGCTCGTTGAGGGGGAATTACGAGCAGTACTTC. Protein product: CASSSLRGNYEQYF. Supplemented by reference TRBV11-2 and TRBJ2-7, the full variable domain reads EAGVAQSPRYKIIEKRQSVAFWCNPISGHATLYWYQQILGQGPKLLIQFQNNGVVDDSQLPKDRFSAERLKGVDSTLKIQPAKLEDSAVYLCASSSLRGNYEQYFGPGTRLTVT.